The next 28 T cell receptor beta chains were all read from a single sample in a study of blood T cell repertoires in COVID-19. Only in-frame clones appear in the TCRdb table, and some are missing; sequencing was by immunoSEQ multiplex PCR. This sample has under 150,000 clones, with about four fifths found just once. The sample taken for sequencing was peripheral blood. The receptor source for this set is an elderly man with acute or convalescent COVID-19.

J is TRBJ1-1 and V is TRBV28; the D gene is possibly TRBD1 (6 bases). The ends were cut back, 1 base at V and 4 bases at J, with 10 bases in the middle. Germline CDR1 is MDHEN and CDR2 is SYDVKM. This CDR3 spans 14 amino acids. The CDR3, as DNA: TGTGCCAGCAGTTTATACAGGGAGGGCACTGAAGCTTTCTTT. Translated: CASSLYREGTEAFF.

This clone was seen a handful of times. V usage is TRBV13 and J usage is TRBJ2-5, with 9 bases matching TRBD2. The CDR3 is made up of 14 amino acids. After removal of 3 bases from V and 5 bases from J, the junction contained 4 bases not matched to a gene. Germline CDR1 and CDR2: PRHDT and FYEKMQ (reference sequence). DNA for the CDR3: TGTGCCAGCAGCTTGGGCGGGGGGGCCGAGACCCAGTACTTC. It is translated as CASSLGGGAETQYF.

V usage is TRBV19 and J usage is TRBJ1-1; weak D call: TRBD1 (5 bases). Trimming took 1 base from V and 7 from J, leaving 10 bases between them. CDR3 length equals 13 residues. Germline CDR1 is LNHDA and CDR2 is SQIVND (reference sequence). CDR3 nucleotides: TGTGCCAGTAGTATAGGGTGGCAGGGTGAAGCTTTCTTT. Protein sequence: CASSIGWQGEAFF. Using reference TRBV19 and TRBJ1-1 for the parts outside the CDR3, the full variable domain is DGGITQSPKYLFRKEGQNVTLSCEQNLNHDAMYWYRQDPGQGLRLIYYSQIVNDFQKGDIAEGYSVSREKKESFPLTVTSAQKNPTAFYLCASSIGWQGEAFFGQGTRLTVV.

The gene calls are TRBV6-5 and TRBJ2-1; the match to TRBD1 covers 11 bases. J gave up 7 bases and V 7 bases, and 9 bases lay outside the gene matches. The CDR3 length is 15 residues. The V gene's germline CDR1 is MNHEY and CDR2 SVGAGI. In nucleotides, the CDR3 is TGTGCCAGCAACTCCGGGACAGGGGGAAAGAATGAGCAGTTCTTC. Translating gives CASNSGTGGKNEQFF.

The CDR3 region has the DNA TGTGCCAGCAGCTTAGTGCGGGGAAAATCCTACAATGAGCAGTTCTTC. This gives the protein CASSLVRGKSYNEQFF. The chain couples TRBV11-2 to TRBJ2-1; D possibly corresponds to TRBD2 (6 bases). The germline CDR1 and CDR2 sequences are SGHAT and FQNNGV. The CDR3 consists of 16 residues. Deletions cut 1 base from V and 1 base from J, with 11 bases between.

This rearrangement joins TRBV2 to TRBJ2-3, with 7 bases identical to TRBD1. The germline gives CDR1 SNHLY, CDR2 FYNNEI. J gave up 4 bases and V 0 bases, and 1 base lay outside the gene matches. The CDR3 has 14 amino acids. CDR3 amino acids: CASSEAGQPDTQYF. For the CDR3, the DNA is TGTGCCAGCAGTGAAGCGGGACAGCCAGATACGCAGTATTTT.

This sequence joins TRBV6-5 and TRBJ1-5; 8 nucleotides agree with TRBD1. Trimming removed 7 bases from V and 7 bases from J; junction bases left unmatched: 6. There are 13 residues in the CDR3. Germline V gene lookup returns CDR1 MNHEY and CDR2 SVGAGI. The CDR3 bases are TGTGCCAGCACCGGACAGGGAAAACAGCCCCAGCATTTT. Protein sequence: CASTGQGKQPQHF.

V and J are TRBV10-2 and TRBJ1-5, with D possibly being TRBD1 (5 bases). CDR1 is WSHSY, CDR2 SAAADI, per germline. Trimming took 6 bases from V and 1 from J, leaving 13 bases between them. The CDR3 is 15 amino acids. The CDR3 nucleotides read TGCGCCAGCAGGCCCGGGGGTGGAAGCAATCAGCCCCAGCATTTT. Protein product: CASRPGGGSNQPQHF.

The CDR3 nucleotides are TGTGCCAGCAGCGTTTCCATGACTCTACGCGAGACCCAGTACTTC. This encodes CASSVSMTLRETQYF. The rearrangement links TRBV9 to TRBJ2-5; D is ambiguous. The CDR3 spans 15 residues. V was clipped by 2 bases and J by 5 bases, with 16 bases between them. Germline assignment: CDR1 SGDLS and CDR2 YYNGEE.

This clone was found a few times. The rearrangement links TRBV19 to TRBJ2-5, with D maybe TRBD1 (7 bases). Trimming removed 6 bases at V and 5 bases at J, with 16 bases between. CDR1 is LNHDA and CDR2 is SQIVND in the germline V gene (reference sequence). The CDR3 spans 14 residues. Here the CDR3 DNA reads TGTGCCAGTAGGAACAGGGGAGGTTGGGAGACCCAGTACTTC. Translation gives CASRNRGGWETQYF.

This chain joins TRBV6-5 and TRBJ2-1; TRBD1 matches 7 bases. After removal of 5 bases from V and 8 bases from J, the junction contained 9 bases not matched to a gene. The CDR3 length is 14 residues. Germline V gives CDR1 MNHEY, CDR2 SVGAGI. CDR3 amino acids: CASSRGQLGDEQFF. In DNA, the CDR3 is TGTGCCAGCAGTAGGGGACAGCTAGGGGATGAGCAGTTCTTC.

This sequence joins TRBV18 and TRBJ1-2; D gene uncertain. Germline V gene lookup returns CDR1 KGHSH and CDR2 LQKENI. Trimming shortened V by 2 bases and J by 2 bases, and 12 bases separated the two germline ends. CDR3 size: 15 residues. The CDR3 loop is CASSPLERENYGYTF. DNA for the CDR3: TGTGCCAGCTCACCATTAGAGAGGGAAAACTATGGCTACACCTTC.

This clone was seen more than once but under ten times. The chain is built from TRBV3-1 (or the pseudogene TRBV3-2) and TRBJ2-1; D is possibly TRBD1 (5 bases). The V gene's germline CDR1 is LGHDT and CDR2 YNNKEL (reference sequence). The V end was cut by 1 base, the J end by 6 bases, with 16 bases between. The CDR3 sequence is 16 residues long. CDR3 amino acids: CASSQGAGSHFNEQFF. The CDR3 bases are TGTGCCAGCAGCCAAGGGGCAGGGTCCCACTTCAATGAGCAGTTCTTC.

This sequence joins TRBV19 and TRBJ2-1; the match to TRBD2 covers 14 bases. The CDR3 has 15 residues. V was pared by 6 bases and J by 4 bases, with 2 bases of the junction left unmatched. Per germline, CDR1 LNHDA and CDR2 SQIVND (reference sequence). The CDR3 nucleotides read TGTGCCAGTAGGAGGACTAGCGGGGGGTACAATGAGCAGTTCTTC. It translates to CASRRTSGGYNEQFF.

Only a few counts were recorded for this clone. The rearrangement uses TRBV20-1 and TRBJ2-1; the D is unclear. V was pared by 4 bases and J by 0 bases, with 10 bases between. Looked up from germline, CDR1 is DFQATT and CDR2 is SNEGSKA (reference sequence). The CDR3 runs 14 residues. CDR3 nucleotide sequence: TGCAGTGCTATTGACACAAGCTCCTACAATGAGCAGTTCTTC. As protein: CSAIDTSSYNEQFF.

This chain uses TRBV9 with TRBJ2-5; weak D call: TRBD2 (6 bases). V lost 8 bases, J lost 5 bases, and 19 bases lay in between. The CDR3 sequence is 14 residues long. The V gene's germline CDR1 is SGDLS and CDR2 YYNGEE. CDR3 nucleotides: TGTGCCAGTGGGGGGAAAGGGTCAGAGGAGACCCAGTACTTC. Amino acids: CASGGKGSEETQYF. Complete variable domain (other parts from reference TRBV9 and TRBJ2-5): DSGVTQTPKHLITATGQRVTLRCSPRSGDLSVYWYQQSLDQGLQFLIQYYNGEERAKGNILERFSAQQFPDLHSELNLSSLELGDSALYFCASGGKGSEETQYFGPGTRLLVL.

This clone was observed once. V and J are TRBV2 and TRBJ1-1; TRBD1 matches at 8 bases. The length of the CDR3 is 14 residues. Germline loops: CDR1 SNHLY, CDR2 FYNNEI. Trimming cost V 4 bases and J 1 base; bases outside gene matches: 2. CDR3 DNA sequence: TGTGCCAGCAGTGCCGGGACAGGGAACACTGAAGCTTTCTTT. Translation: CASSAGTGNTEAFF.

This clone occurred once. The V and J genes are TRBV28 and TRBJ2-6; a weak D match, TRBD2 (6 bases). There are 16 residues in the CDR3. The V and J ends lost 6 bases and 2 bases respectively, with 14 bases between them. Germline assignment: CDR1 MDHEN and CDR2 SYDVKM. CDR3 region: CASSPAGRPGANVLTF. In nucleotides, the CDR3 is TGTGCCAGCAGCCCTGCGGGGAGACCTGGGGCCAACGTCCTGACTTTC.

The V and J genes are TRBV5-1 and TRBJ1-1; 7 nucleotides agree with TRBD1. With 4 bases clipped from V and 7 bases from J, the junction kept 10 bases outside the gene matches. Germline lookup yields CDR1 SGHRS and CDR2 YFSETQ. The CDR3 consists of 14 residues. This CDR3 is CASSRSRGQVEAFF. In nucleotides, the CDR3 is TGCGCCAGCAGCCGGAGTAGGGGGCAGGTTGAAGCTTTCTTT.

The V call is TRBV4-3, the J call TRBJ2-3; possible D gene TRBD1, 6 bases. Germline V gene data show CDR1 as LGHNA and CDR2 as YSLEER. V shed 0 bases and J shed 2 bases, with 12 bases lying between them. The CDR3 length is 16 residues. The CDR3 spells CASSQDLGHHTDTQYF. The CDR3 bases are TGCGCCAGCAGCCAAGATTTGGGACACCACACAGATACGCAGTATTTT.

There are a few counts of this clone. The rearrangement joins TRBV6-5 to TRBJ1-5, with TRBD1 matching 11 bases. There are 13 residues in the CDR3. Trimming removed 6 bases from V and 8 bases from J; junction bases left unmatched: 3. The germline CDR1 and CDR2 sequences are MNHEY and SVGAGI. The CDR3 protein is CASRGQGAEPQHF. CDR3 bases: TGTGCCAGCAGAGGACAGGGGGCCGAGCCCCAGCATTTT.

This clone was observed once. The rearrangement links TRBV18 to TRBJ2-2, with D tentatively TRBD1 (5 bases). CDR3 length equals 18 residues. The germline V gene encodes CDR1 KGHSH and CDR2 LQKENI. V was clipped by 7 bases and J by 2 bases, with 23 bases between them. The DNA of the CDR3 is TGTGCCAGCTTTCACCAGGGTTCCGCGACAACCAACACCGGGGAGCTGTTTTTT. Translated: CASFHQGSATTNTGELFF. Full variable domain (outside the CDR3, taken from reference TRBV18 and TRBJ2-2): NAGVMQNPRHLVRRRGQEARLRCSPMKGHSHVYWYRQLPEEGLKFMVYLQKENIIDESGMPKERFSAEFPKEGPSILRIQQVVRGDSAAYFCASFHQGSATTNTGELFFGEGSRLTVL.

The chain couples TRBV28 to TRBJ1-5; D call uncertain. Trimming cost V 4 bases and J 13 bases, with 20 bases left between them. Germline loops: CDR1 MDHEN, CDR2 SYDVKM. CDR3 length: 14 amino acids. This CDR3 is CASSCSGSGCTQHF. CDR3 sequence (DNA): TGTGCCAGCAGTTGCTCCGGTTCGGGGTGTACTCAGCATTTT.

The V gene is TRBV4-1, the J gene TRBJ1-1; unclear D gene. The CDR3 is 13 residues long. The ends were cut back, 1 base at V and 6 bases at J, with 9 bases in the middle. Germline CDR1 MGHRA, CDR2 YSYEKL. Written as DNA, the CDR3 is TGCGCCAGCAGCCAAGTAAGCGGCGCTGAAGCTTTCTTT. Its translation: CASSQVSGAEAFF.

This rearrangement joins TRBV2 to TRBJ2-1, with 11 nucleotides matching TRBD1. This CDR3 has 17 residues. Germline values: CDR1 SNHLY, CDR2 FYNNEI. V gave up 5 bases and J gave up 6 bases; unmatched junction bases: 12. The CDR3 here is CASSYSVGTGGPNEQFF. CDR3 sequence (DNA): TGTGCCAGCAGTTATAGCGTCGGGACAGGGGGACCCAATGAGCAGTTCTTC.

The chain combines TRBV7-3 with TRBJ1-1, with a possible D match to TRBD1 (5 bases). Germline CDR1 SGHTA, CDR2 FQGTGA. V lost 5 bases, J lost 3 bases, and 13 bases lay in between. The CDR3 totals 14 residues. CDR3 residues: CASSNLGLHTEAFF. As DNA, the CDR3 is TGTGCCAGCAGCAACTTGGGACTGCACACTGAAGCTTTCTTT.

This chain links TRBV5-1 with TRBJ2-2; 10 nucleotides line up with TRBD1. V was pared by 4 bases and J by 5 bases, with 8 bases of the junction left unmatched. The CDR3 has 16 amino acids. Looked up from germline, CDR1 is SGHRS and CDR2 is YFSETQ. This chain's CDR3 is CASSPPGQGRTGELFF. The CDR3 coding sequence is TGCGCCAGCAGCCCCCCGGGACAGGGGAGGACCGGGGAGCTGTTTTTT.

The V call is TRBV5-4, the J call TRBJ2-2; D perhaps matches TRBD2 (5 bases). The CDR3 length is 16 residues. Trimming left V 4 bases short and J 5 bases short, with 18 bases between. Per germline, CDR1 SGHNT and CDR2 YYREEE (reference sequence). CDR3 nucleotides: TGTGCCAGCAGCCCTCCTCGAGGGCCGGGAACCGGGGAGCTGTTTTTT. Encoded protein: CASSPPRGPGTGELFF.